A single sample is the source of the 20 T cell receptor beta chains below, sequenced in a study of control samples from healthy donors and cancer patients. The assay was immunoSEQ multiplex PCR, and TCRdb's table has in-frame clones only and misses some. Among 230,000 or so clones, about 94% were seen once, and the ten largest hold roughly 1.6%. Specimen: blood. These receptors came from a man aged 45-65 years in good health.

This chain joins TRBV7-9 and TRBJ1-4, with D unresolved. The CDR3 covers 17 residues. V was trimmed by 3 bases and J by 0 bases, leaving 14 bases between them. CDR1 SEHNR and CDR2 FQNEAQ come from the germline V gene (reference sequence). In nucleotides, the CDR3 is TGTGCCAGCAGCTTCTGGCGGGGTGATTCAACTAATGAAAAACTGTTTTTT. Translating it yields CASSFWRGDSTNEKLFF.

The chain couples TRBV27 to TRBJ2-7; TRBD2 is a possible D gene (5 bases). The CDR3 has 12 amino acids. Germline CDR1 reads MNHEY; CDR2 reads SMNVEV (reference sequence). V was trimmed by 7 bases and J by 2 bases, leaving 9 bases between them. The chain's CDR3 is CASKTGTYEQYF. As DNA, the CDR3 is TGTGCCAGCAAAACGGGAACCTACGAGCAGTACTTC.

This chain connects TRBV19 to TRBJ2-7; no firm D call. The germline V and J ends were trimmed by 2 bases and 0 bases, with 14 bases remaining between them. The CDR3 covers 16 residues. CDR1 is LNHDA and CDR2 is SQIVND in the germline V gene (reference sequence). This CDR3 reads CASSIPSGLCSYEQYV. The CDR3 DNA follows: TGTGCCAGTAGTATACCGTCAGGTTTATGCTCCTACGAGCAGTACGTC.

The chain combines TRBV11-2 with TRBJ2-3, with TRBD2 matching 8 bases. There are 16 residues in the CDR3. The ends lost 1 base at V and 6 bases at J; junction bases unmatched: 9. Germline lookup yields CDR1 SGHAT and CDR2 FQNNGV. As DNA, the CDR3 is TGTGCCAGCAGCTTAGGGATGACGGGGGGGCTGGATACGCAGTATTTT. Translated: CASSLGMTGGLDTQYF.

This sequence joins TRBV27 and TRBJ2-6; possibly TRBD2 for D (6 bases). V was clipped by 1 base and J by 2 bases, with 12 bases between them. The germline gives CDR1 MNHEY, CDR2 SMNVEV (reference sequence). The CDR3 totals 17 residues. CDR3 sequence: CASSLYWGVAGANVLTF. The CDR3 bases are TGTGCCAGCAGTTTATATTGGGGGGTAGCTGGGGCCAACGTCCTGACTTTC.

This clone appeared a single time. CDR3 protein: CASSLPSGGDNTQYF. In DNA form, the CDR3 reads TGTGCCAGCAGCCTCCCCAGCGGGGGGGATAATACGCAGTATTTT. The rearrangement joins TRBV3-1 (or the pseudogene TRBV3-2) to TRBJ2-3, with TRBD2 matching 10 bases. The germline V gene has CDR1 LGHDT and CDR2 YNNKEL (reference sequence). The CDR3 is made up of 15 amino acids. The V segment lost 4 bases and the J segment 7 bases; nucleotides outside the gene matches: 8.

The chain carries TRBV5-4 and TRBJ2-7; 10 bases agree with TRBD1. V shed 2 bases, J shed 2 bases, and the junction held 4 bases outside the gene matches. The CDR3 totals 15 residues. CDR1 and CDR2 from the germline V gene are SGHNT and YYREEE (reference sequence). In DNA, the CDR3 is TGTGCCAGCAGCTTTGGGGGGACAGGGGCCTACGAGCAGTACGTC. It translates to CASSFGGTGAYEQYV.

This chain joins TRBV9 and TRBJ1-5; maybe TRBD1 (6 bases). Trimming removed 2 bases at V and 3 bases at J, with 9 bases between. Germline V gives CDR1 SGDLS, CDR2 YYNGEE. The CDR3 has 14 residues. CDR3 residues: CASSVTGSNQPQHF. The CDR3 nucleotides read TGTGCCAGCAGCGTCACAGGGTCCAATCAGCCCCAGCATTTT.

CDR3 coding DNA: TGTGCCAGCTCACCTCGCTCGGGACAGTTCTACGAGCAGTACTTC. Translating gives CASSPRSGQFYEQYF. The chain carries TRBV18 and TRBJ2-7; 7 bases are shared with TRBD1. V was pared by 3 bases and J by 3 bases, with 8 bases of the junction left unmatched. The CDR3 totals 15 residues. Germline V lookup: CDR1 KGHSH, CDR2 LQKENI. The full variable domain, with the rest looked up from reference TRBV18 and TRBJ2-7, is NAGVMQNPRHLVRRRGQEARLRCSPMKGHSHVYWYRQLPEEGLKFMVYLQKENIIDESGMPKERFSAEFPKEGPSILRIQQVVRGDSAAYFCASSPRSGQFYEQYFGPGTRLTVT.

The chain carries TRBV5-1 and TRBJ1-4, with 12 bases lining up with TRBD1. The CDR3 has 20 residues. The V segment lost 1 base and the J segment 2 bases; nucleotides outside the gene matches: 12. The germline V gene has CDR1 SGHRS and CDR2 YFSETQ. The CDR3 DNA follows: TGCGCCAGCAGCTTGTCTTCTTGGGGACAGGGGGCGCGTACTAATGAAAAACTGTTTTTT. Its translation is CASSLSSWGQGARTNEKLFF. The whole variable domain, remainder taken from reference TRBV5-1 and TRBJ1-4, is KAGVTQTPRYLIKTRGQQVTLSCSPISGHRSVSWYQQTPGQGLQFLFEYFSETQRNKGNFPGRFSGRQFSNSRSEMNVSTLELGDSALYLCASSLSSWGQGARTNEKLFFGSGTQLSVL.

The gene calls are TRBV7-9 and TRBJ1-2, with D possibly TRBD1 on 5 matching bases. Deletions cut 1 base from V and 8 bases from J, with 20 bases between. The CDR3 is made up of 16 amino acids. Per germline, CDR1 SEHNR and CDR2 FQNEAQ (reference sequence). This chain's CDR3 is CASSLGSGWTRQGYTF. In nucleotides, the CDR3 is TGTGCCAGCAGCTTAGGCTCGGGGTGGACAAGGCAAGGCTACACCTTC.

This clone came up once. This sequence joins TRBV28 and TRBJ1-1, with D possibly matching TRBD1 (5 bases). The CDR3 runs to 17 residues. Germline CDR1 and CDR2: MDHEN and SYDVKM. V was cut by 1 base and J by 4 bases, with 19 bases left in between. The CDR3 DNA reads as TGTGCCAGCAGTTTATTCGGAGAGGGGCGCCCCGGCACTGAAGCTTTCTTT. This sequence encodes CASSLFGEGRPGTEAFF.

This clone was seen a single time. The CDR3 DNA is TGTGCCAGCCGAGGGGGCGGAGGGGAGCTGTTTTTT. Protein: CASRGGGGELFF. The chain is built from TRBV2 and TRBJ2-2; 7 bases match TRBD1. Germline loops: CDR1 SNHLY, CDR2 FYNNEI. This CDR3 is 12 amino acids long. V trimming: 8 bases; J trimming: 8 bases; junction bases outside the gene matches: 5.

V usage is TRBV2 and J usage is TRBJ2-5; 7 bases fit TRBD1. The CDR3 is 14 residues long. The germline V gene encodes CDR1 SNHLY and CDR2 FYNNEI. Unmatched junction bases numbered 7, after V lost 8 bases and J lost 1 base. The CDR3 coding sequence is TGTGCCAGCTCGAAGGACAGGAGCCAAGAGACCCAGTACTTC. As protein: CASSKDRSQETQYF.

The CDR3 DNA reads as TGTGCCAGCAGCGCGGGACAGGCTCGCACCGGGGAGCTGTTTTTT. Translation: CASSAGQARTGELFF. The chain employs TRBV9 and TRBJ2-2; 8 bases match TRBD1. Trimming took 3 bases from V and 4 from J; bases not matched to a gene: 5. Germline assignment: CDR1 SGDLS and CDR2 YYNGEE. CDR3 length equals 15 residues.

V usage is TRBV24-1 and J usage is TRBJ1-4; TRBD1 matches 8 bases. Germline V gene lookup returns CDR1 KGHDR and CDR2 SFDVKD. V lost 4 bases and J lost 8; bases outside the gene matches: 11. The CDR3 is made up of 16 amino acids. The chain's CDR3 is CATSDGRTGRGEKLFF. Here the CDR3 DNA reads TGTGCCACCAGTGACGGAAGGACAGGGCGTGGGGAAAAACTGTTTTTT.

J is TRBJ2-7 and V is TRBV28, with TRBD1 identical over 9 bases. The germline V gene has CDR1 MDHEN and CDR2 SYDVKM. The V and J ends lost 3 bases and 2 bases, in that order; junction bases with no gene match: 2. The CDR3 extends over 14 amino acids. CDR3 nucleotide sequence: TGTGCCAGCAGTTTGGGGACAGGGACCTACGAGCAGTACGTC. Protein product: CASSLGTGTYEQYV.

The V gene is TRBV6-2 or TRBV6-3, the J gene TRBJ1-2; D remains ambiguous. CDR1 is MNHEY, CDR2 SVGEGT, per germline. With 2 bases removed from V and 4 bases from J, the gap between germline ends came to 14 bases. The CDR3 extends over 15 amino acids. The CDR3, as DNA: TGTGCCAGCAGTTACCCGGGGTCAGGTAGCTATGGCTACACCTTC. Protein: CASSYPGSGSYGYTF.

V and J are TRBV2 and TRBJ2-7; unclear D gene. CDR3 length equals 11 residues. Per the germline V gene, CDR1 is SNHLY and CDR2 is FYNNEI. Deletions cut 5 bases from V and 5 bases from J, with 7 bases between. This chain's CDR3 is CASSIVHEQYF. Here the CDR3 DNA reads TGTGCCAGCAGTATAGTACACGAGCAGTACTTC.

This clone was observed a handful of times. This rearrangement joins TRBV11-1 to TRBJ2-5; D remains ambiguous. Per germline, CDR1 SGHAT and CDR2 FQDESV (reference sequence). This CDR3 is 11 amino acids long. V dropped 4 bases and J dropped 11 bases, with 11 bases sitting between them. The CDR3, as DNA: TGTGCCAGCAGCTCCGGGCCACGGCAGTACTTC. Amino acid sequence: CASSSGPRQYF.